The 26 T cell receptor beta chains listed next were all sequenced from one sample in a study of tumor-infiltrating lymphocytes in primary liver carcinoma. Starting from around 500 ng of total RNA, TCR beta cDNA was produced with a primer in the constant region. Three nested multiplex PCR rounds, a slightly modified ARM-PCR method, built the TCR beta libraries. Rounds one and two of PCR, each of roughly 10 cycles, were primed with TRBV1-TRBV30 forward primers and a C-beta reverse primer. TCRdb reanalysed the multiplex PCR reads using MiXCR and keeps one entry per CDR3 protein. Among under 110,000 distinct CDR3 sequences listed, about 62% were seen once. RNA and DNA were co-extracted from about 19-30 mg of unsorted bulk tissue. Sequencing was done on a sample of liver tumor tissue from sampling region 2. The subset here: tumor region T2, inferior pole. These receptors originate from a woman aged 60-75 years with primary liver carcinoma and hepatitis B virus infection.

The V and J genes are TRBV5-1 and TRBJ2-3, with D perhaps TRBD1 (6 bases). The CDR3 sequence is 14 residues long. V was trimmed by 3 bases and J by 1 base, leaving 9 bases between them. Germline assignment: CDR1 SGHRS and CDR2 YFSETQ. The CDR3 here is CASSSDSRTDTQYF. CDR3 coding DNA: TGCGCCAGCAGCTCGGACAGCCGCACAGATACGCAGTATTTT.

The sample holds many counts of this clonotype. The chain recombines TRBV6-1 with TRBJ1-5; D might be TRBD1 (6 bases). Germline V gene lookup returns CDR1 MNHNS and CDR2 SASEGT. V lost 4 bases to trimming and J lost 4 bases, with 8 bases between them. This CDR3 is 13 amino acids long. The CDR3: CASSVGGNQPQHF. CDR3 nucleotides: TGTGCCAGCAGTGTAGGGGGTAATCAGCCCCAGCATTTT.

As concerns this clonotype: With a much larger clone just one base away, this may be a read error. This chain joins TRBV18 and TRBJ2-1, with TRBD2 matching over 9 bases. The CDR3 runs 13 residues. CDR1 is KGHSH, CDR2 LQKENI, per germline. CDR3 nucleotides: TGTGTCAGCGGGAGGACGGCTCTACCTGAGCAGTTCTTC. Encoded protein: CVSGRTALPEQFF.

The chain links TRBV7-8 to TRBJ2-4; 9 positions agree with TRBD2. Germline V CDR1 and CDR2: SGHVS, FQNEAQ. Trimming removed 2 bases from V and 7 bases from J; junction bases left unmatched: 9. CDR3 length: 16 residues. This chain's CDR3 is CASSLLCGRDENIQYF. CDR3 coding DNA: TGTGCCAGCAGCTTATTGTGCGGGAGGGATGAGAACATTCAGTACTTC.

In this sample, this clonotype turned up many times. J is TRBJ1-6 and V is TRBV6-1; no clear D. The CDR3 contains 16 residues. Germline V CDR1 and CDR2: MNHNS, SASEGT. Between the trimmed V and J ends, which lost 3 bases and 6 bases, there was a span of 15 bases. The CDR3 nucleotides read TGTGCCAGCAGTGACTACGACCTGACCCGTAATTCACCCCTCCACTTT. Translation: CASSDYDLTRNSPLHF.

Remarks on this clonotype: A read error may produce the germline difference seen at one junction end. This chain joins TRBV25-1 and TRBJ2-2, with a tentative D call TRBD1 (6 bases). This CDR3 region has 14 residues. Germline-derived CDR1 and CDR2 are MGHDK and SYGVNS. The CDR3 sequence: CTSSEYRDTGELFF. In nucleotides, the CDR3 is TGTACCAGCAGTGAATACAGGGACACCGGGGAGCTGTTCTTT.

Regarding this clonotype: A junction boundary mismatches the germline segment, possibly from a read error. The V call is TRBV11-2, the J call TRBJ2-1; 10 bases are a match to TRBD2. Per germline, CDR1 SGHAT and CDR2 FQNNGV. This CDR3 contains 13 residues. This CDR3 is CASSWTSGAEHFF. CDR3 DNA: TGTGCCAGCAGCTGGACTAGCGGCGCAGAGCATTTTTTC.

The chain links TRBV19 to TRBJ2-5, with a weak D call TRBD2 (6 bases). This CDR3 is built from 17 residues. In germline, CDR1 is LNHDA, CDR2 SQIVND (reference sequence). The V and J ends lost 1 base and 0 bases respectively, with 15 bases between them. CDR3 region: CASSIGETAGHQETQYF. CDR3 sequence (DNA): TGTGCCAGTAGTATAGGCGAGACAGCGGGCCACCAAGAGACCCAGTACTTC.

The chain employs TRBV6-1 and TRBJ1-5; no clear D gene. Judging by the DNA end, TRBJ2-3 fits better; the J call may be wrong. Germline V gene sequence: CDR1 MNHNS, CDR2 SASEGT. CDR3 length: 13 amino acids. In DNA, the CDR3 is TGTGCCAGCGGAACGCATAGCAAACAGCCCCAGTATTTT. Residues: CASGTHSKQPQYF.

The chain couples TRBV5-6 to TRBJ2-2; D call uncertain. Germline values: CDR1 SGHDT, CDR2 YYEEEE. The length of the CDR3 is 14 residues. V gave up 2 bases and J gave up 5 bases, with 10 bases separating them. The CDR3 sequence: CASSLRHCTGELFF. CDR3 DNA sequence: TGTGCCAGCAGCTTAAGACATTGTACCGGGGAGCTGTTTTTT.

At least ten counts were recorded for this clonotype. J is TRBJ2-2 and V is TRBV13; 9 positions agree with TRBD2. The CDR3 sequence is 15 residues long. V trimming: 3 bases; J trimming: 7 bases; junction bases outside the gene matches: 6. Germline V gene lookup returns CDR1 PRHDT and CDR2 FYEKMQ (reference sequence). CDR3 in amino acids: CASSFGTSPGGELFF. As DNA, the CDR3 is TGTGCCAGCAGCTTCGGGACTAGCCCCGGCGGGGAGCTGTTTTTT.

The table lists this clonotype with many counts. CDR3 protein: CASSKLPGEYTEAFF. The CDR3 DNA follows: TGTGCCAGCAGTAAATTACCAGGGGAGTACACTGAAGCTTTCTTT. The chain is built from TRBV6-5 and TRBJ1-1, with a weak D call TRBD1 (6 bases). The CDR3 sequence is 15 residues long. The germline gives CDR1 MNHEY, CDR2 SVGAGI. Trimming took 5 bases from V and 3 from J, leaving 16 bases between them.

On this clonotype: Its ends do not fully match the called genes, so a read error is possible. V gene TRBV29-1 combines with J gene TRBJ2-5; D not certain. Germline V gene lookup returns CDR1 SQVTM and CDR2 ANQGSEA. CDR3 length: 11 amino acids. CDR3 loop: CGVNQHETQYF. The CDR3 DNA sequence: TGCGGCGTGAACCAGCATGAGACCCAGTACTTC.

A few counts support this clonotype. The V call is TRBV20-1, the J call TRBJ2-3; a possible D gene is TRBD2 (6 bases). The CDR3 runs 17 residues. The germline V gene encodes CDR1 DFQATT and CDR2 SNEGSKA (reference sequence). Trimming shortened V by 0 bases and J by 2 bases, and 18 bases separated the two germline ends. The CDR3 region is CSARDPAGNSLTDTQYF. The CDR3 nucleotides read TGCAGTGCTAGAGATCCCGCGGGAAACTCCCTCACAGATACGCAGTATTTT.

Concerning this clonotype itself: A read error may account for a junction end that differs from germline. The gene calls are TRBV10-3 and TRBJ1-5; a possible D gene is TRBD1 (5 bases). This CDR3 is 16 amino acids long. The germline V gene has CDR1 ENHRY and CDR2 SYGVKD. The CDR3 DNA reads as TGTGCCATCAGTATCGGGGCCCGAGGTAGCAATCAGCCCCAGATTTTT. As protein: CAISIGARGSNQPQIF.

On this clonotype itself: Relative to the germline gene, one junction end is altered; a read error may explain this. The rearrangement links TRBV12-3 or TRBV12-4 to TRBJ2-3; a possible D gene is TRBD2 (6 bases). CDR3 length: 18 residues. CDR3 loop: CATSFFLAGCQEGDTQYF. The CDR3 DNA sequence: TGTGCCACCAGTTTCTTTCTCGCGGGCTGCCAGGAGGGCGATACGCAGTATTTT.

As concerns this clonotype: At one boundary the junction diverges from the germline segment, which might be a read error. The chain has TRBV11-2 and TRBJ2-1, with TRBD1 matching 11 bases. The CDR3 spans 17 residues. In germline, CDR1 is SGHAT, CDR2 FQNNGV. The CDR3 sequence is CANTRHGGGQGGNGQFF. CDR3 sequence (DNA): TGTGCCAACACCCGACACGGGGGGGGACAGGGGGGGAATGGGCAGTTCTTC.

This clonotype occurred many times. This rearrangement joins TRBV10-3 to TRBJ2-1; 7 nucleotides match TRBD1. V was clipped by 4 bases and J by 6 bases; unmatched bases: 3. Germline-derived CDR1 and CDR2 are ENHRY and SYGVKD. The CDR3 contains 13 residues. In DNA, the CDR3 is TGTGCCATCAGTGGGAGACAGGGCAATGAGCAGTTCTTC. Its protein product is CAISGRQGNEQFF.

About this clonotype: Germline is not matched at one junction end, which may reflect a read error. V is TRBV7-9 and J is TRBJ2-1, with D perhaps TRBD1 (6 bases). Germline values: CDR1 SEHNR, CDR2 FQNEAQ (reference sequence). There are 16 residues in the CDR3. CDR3 DNA: TGTGCCAGCAGCTTGGGGCGCCAAGGGGGTCGCAATGAGCTGTTCTTC. Residues: CASSLGRQGGRNELFF.

J is TRBJ2-3 and V is TRBV11-2; D unclear. Gene TRBJ1-5 matches the end of the DNA better, so the J call may be wrong. CDR1 SGHAT and CDR2 FQNNGV come from the germline V gene. This CDR3 comprises 12 residues. The CDR3 nucleotides read TGTGCCAGCAGAGCCTGGGCGGATACGCAGCATTTT. Its translation: CASRAWADTQHF.

The gene calls are TRBV28 and TRBJ2-5; D gene uncertain. This CDR3 spans 12 amino acids. Germline values: CDR1 MDHEN, CDR2 SYDVKM. V dropped 2 bases and J dropped 5 bases, with 6 bases sitting between them. CDR3 residues: CASSLTVETQYF. CDR3 bases: TGTGCCAGCAGTTTAACAGTCGAGACCCAGTACTTC. Full variable domain (missing parts from reference TRBV28 and TRBJ2-5): DVKVTQSSRYLVKRTGEKVFLECVQDMDHENMFWYRQDPGLGLRLIYFSYDVKMKEKGDIPEGYSVSREKKERFSLILESASTNQTSMYLCASSLTVETQYFGPGTRLLVL.

A remark on this clonotype: Possible read error: a much larger clone is one base away. A read error is likely, as this CDR3 ends without the conserved phenylalanine or tryptophan. The chain combines TRBV29-1 with TRBJ2-5; a possible D gene is TRBD1 (6 bases). CDR3 length equals 14 residues. V dropped 4 bases and J dropped 5 bases, with 17 bases sitting between them. Germline CDR1 is SQVTM and CDR2 is ANQGSEA. CDR3 in amino acids: CSVAFGQGTETQYS. In DNA form, the CDR3 reads TGCAGCGTTGCATTCGGGCAGGGGACCGAGACCCAGTACTCC.

This clonotype was seen repeatedly, ten times or more. The V and J genes are TRBV5-1 and TRBJ2-1, with D maybe TRBD2 (5 bases). Germline values: CDR1 SGHRS, CDR2 YFSETQ. The CDR3 runs to 16 residues. With 1 base removed from V and 2 bases from J, the gap between germline ends came to 13 bases. The CDR3 loop reads CASSLSADYTYNEQFF. In DNA, the CDR3 is TGCGCCAGCAGCTTGTCGGCTGACTATACCTACAATGAGCAGTTCTTC.

Worth noting for this clonotype: A read error may produce the germline difference seen at one junction end. CDR3 protein: CNVSGRGITDTKYF. CDR3 DNA sequence: TGCAACGTGTCGGGGCGGGGGATCACAGATACGAAGTATTTT. The J gene is TRBJ2-3, the V gene TRBV29-1; 7 bases map to TRBD2. The CDR3 spans 14 residues. Germline CDR1 and CDR2: SQVTM and ANQGSEA.

This clonotype was detected many times. The genes are TRBV5-8 and TRBJ2-1, with TRBD2 matching over 7 bases. The ends lost 6 bases at V and 6 bases at J; junction bases unmatched: 6. Germline values: CDR1 SGHTS, CDR2 YDEGEE. CDR3 length equals 13 residues. CDR3 nucleotide sequence: TGTGCCAGCAACATCGGGACTACCAATGAGCAGTTCTTC. Protein sequence: CASNIGTTNEQFF. The whole variable domain, filled in from reference TRBV5-8 and TRBJ2-1, reads EAGVTQSPTHLIKTRGQQATLRCSPISGHTSVYWYQQALGLGLQFLLWYDEGEERNRGNFPPRFSGRQFPNYSSELNVNALELEDSALYLCASNIGTTNEQFFGPGTRLTVL.

About this clonotype: This is likely a read error, given that the CDR3 carries no conserved phenylalanine or tryptophan at its end. The V gene is TRBV11-2, the J gene TRBJ2-3; D may be TRBD1 (6 bases). The germline V gene encodes CDR1 SGHAT and CDR2 FQNNGV. The CDR3 extends over 17 amino acids. The CDR3 loop reads CANSLGGPTYTSDTQYL. The CDR3 DNA follows: TGTGCCAACAGCTTAGGGGGACCAACGTACACGTCAGATACGCAGTATCTT.